Below, 26 T cell receptor beta chains from the same sample are listed, as sequenced in a study of cytomegalovirus exposure and HLA in healthy donors. TCRdb keeps only in-frame clones here, not all; method: immunoSEQ multiplex PCR. The sample carries over 110,000 clones, 85% to 90% recorded once. Sequences were obtained from PBMCs. The receptors shown here come from a man aged 18 to 35 in good health and CMV-seropositive.

The chain links TRBV5-1 to TRBJ1-2; TRBD1 is a possible D gene (5 bases). Germline V gene sequence: CDR1 SGHRS, CDR2 YFSETQ. The CDR3 sequence is 14 residues long. The V end lost 0 bases, the J end lost 1 base, and 7 bases lay between the germline ends. The CDR3 loop reads CASSLDRRNYGYTF. CDR3 DNA sequence: TGCGCCAGCAGCTTGGACAGGCGTAACTATGGCTACACCTTC. Combining the CDR3 with reference TRBV5-1 and TRBJ1-2 gives the whole variable domain KAGVTQTPRYLIKTRGQQVTLSCSPISGHRSVSWYQQTPGQGLQFLFEYFSETQRNKGNFPGRFSGRQFSNSRSEMNVSTLELGDSALYLCASSLDRRNYGYTFGSGTRLTVV.

This clone was observed a handful of times. The chain links TRBV11-3 to TRBJ2-1, with a tentative D call TRBD2 (6 bases). Per germline, CDR1 SGHNT and CDR2 YENEEA. CDR3 length equals 12 residues. Trimming removed 6 bases at V and 9 bases at J, with 12 bases between. The CDR3 nucleotides are TGTGCCAGCAGGGAGGGTGGTAGTGAGCAGTTCTTC. It encodes CASREGGSEQFF.

The chain is built from TRBV10-2 and TRBJ2-7; 8 bases fit TRBD2. The CDR3 is 13 residues long. Germline-derived CDR1 and CDR2 are WSHSY and SAAADI. Trimming cost V 6 bases and J 3 bases; bases outside gene matches: 4. CDR3 residues: CASREAGVYEQYF. The DNA for the CDR3 is TGCGCCAGCAGAGAAGCGGGAGTCTACGAGCAGTACTTC.

The rearrangement joins TRBV4-2 to TRBJ2-3; no clear D gene. Deletions cut 0 bases from V and 4 bases from J, with 8 bases between. The CDR3 has 14 amino acids. CDR1 and CDR2 from the germline V gene are LGHNA and YNFKEQ. The DNA of the CDR3 is TGTGCCAGCAGCCAAGAACACAGTGCAGATACGCAGTATTTT. It encodes CASSQEHSADTQYF.

In the case of this clone: Its ends do not fully match the called genes, so a read error is possible. This chain uses TRBV7-7 with TRBJ1-1, with D hard to call. The length of the CDR3 is 13 residues. The germline CDR1 and CDR2 sequences are SSHAT and FNYEAQ (reference sequence). CDR3 DNA: TGTGCTAGCAGCTTAACAAGTAACACTGAAGCTTTCTTT. Translated, it gives CASSLTSNTEAFF.

This clone was seen at least ten times. The chain joins TRBV27 to TRBJ1-1; D is unresolved. This CDR3 has 14 residues. V lost 7 bases, J lost 10 bases, and 22 bases lay in between. Germline CDR1 MNHEY, CDR2 SMNVEV (reference sequence). The CDR3 DNA is TGTGCCAGCACCCCTTATAAATCCGGTACGGTAGCTTTCTTT. Its protein is CASTPYKSGTVAFF.

This clone was seen a single time. The rearrangement links TRBV29-1 to TRBJ2-1; 7 nucleotides match TRBD1. CDR1 and CDR2 (germline): SQVTM, ANQGSEA. The CDR3 covers 15 residues. V gave up 6 bases and J gave up 7 bases; unmatched junction bases: 15. The CDR3 region is CSVKLGQVPLNEQFF. For the CDR3, the DNA is TGCAGCGTAAAACTTGGACAGGTTCCACTGAATGAGCAGTTCTTC.

This clone was observed a single time. The rearrangement joins TRBV6-5 to TRBJ2-1; D is undetermined. The V gene's germline CDR1 is MNHEY and CDR2 SVGAGI. The CDR3 spans 15 residues. V shed 6 bases and J shed 0 bases, with 12 bases lying between them. In nucleotides, the CDR3 is TGTGCCAGCAGCCTAGATAGGAGCTCCTACAATGAGCAGTTCTTC. Protein product: CASSLDRSSYNEQFF.

This rearrangement joins TRBV29-1 to TRBJ2-6; D perhaps matches TRBD2 (5 bases). The germline V and J ends were trimmed by 3 bases and 0 bases, with 12 bases remaining between them. This CDR3 spans 16 amino acids. Germline V gene lookup returns CDR1 SQVTM and CDR2 ANQGSEA. The CDR3 region has the DNA TGCAGCGTTGAGGGCGGGTTAGGCTCTGGGGCCAACGTCCTGACTTTC. Translation gives CSVEGGLGSGANVLTF.

This clone was observed a single time. V gene TRBV9 combines with J gene TRBJ1-1; D perhaps matches TRBD1 (5 bases). The CDR3 consists of 13 residues. V lost 3 bases to trimming and J lost 1 base, with 7 bases between them. Germline loops: CDR1 SGDLS, CDR2 YYNGEE. CDR3 region: CASSADRNTEAFF. The CDR3 DNA follows: TGTGCCAGCAGCGCCGACAGGAACACTGAAGCTTTCTTT.

This sequence joins TRBV5-1 and TRBJ2-3, with 8 bases fitting TRBD1. There are 14 residues in the CDR3. V dropped 2 bases and J dropped 4; count of bases not matched to a gene: 3. The germline V gene has CDR1 SGHRS and CDR2 YFSETQ. In DNA, the CDR3 is TGCGCCAGCAGCTTACAGGGGGGTCCAGATACGCAGTATTTT. This gives the protein CASSLQGGPDTQYF.

This rearrangement joins TRBV29-1 to TRBJ2-2; 12 nucleotides match TRBD2. After removal of 5 bases from V and 6 bases from J, the junction contained 4 bases not matched to a gene. Germline V gives CDR1 SQVTM, CDR2 ANQGSEA. This CDR3 has 14 residues. CDR3 sequence: CSVSSGRAAGELFF. CDR3 bases: TGCAGCGTTTCTAGCGGGAGGGCGGCCGGGGAGCTGTTTTTT.

The chain recombines TRBV19 with TRBJ1-5; possible D gene TRBD1, 6 bases. The CDR3 is made up of 14 amino acids. Trimming removed 1 base from V and 7 bases from J, with 11 bases in between. In germline, CDR1 is LNHDA, CDR2 SQIVND (reference sequence). CDR3 loop: CASSIGRTVQPQHF. CDR3 nucleotides: TGTGCCAGTAGTATAGGTCGGACAGTGCAGCCCCAGCATTTT. The full variable domain, rest sourced from reference TRBV19 and TRBJ1-5, is DGGITQSPKYLFRKEGQNVTLSCEQNLNHDAMYWYRQDPGQGLRLIYYSQIVNDFQKGDIAEGYSVSREKKESFPLTVTSAQKNPTAFYLCASSIGRTVQPQHFGDGTRLSIL.

The chain has TRBV7-9 and TRBJ2-1, with 7 bases aligning to TRBD1. V lost 3 bases to trimming and J lost 4 bases; unmatched junction nucleotides: 12. Germline-derived CDR1 and CDR2 are SEHNR and FQNEAQ (reference sequence). The CDR3 has 17 amino acids. CDR3 amino acids: CASSLSFRQGVYNEQFF. DNA of the CDR3: TGTGCCAGCAGCTTGTCATTTAGACAGGGTGTATACAATGAGCAGTTCTTC. The whole variable domain, filled in from reference TRBV7-9 and TRBJ2-1, reads DTGVSQNPRHKITKRGQNVTFRCDPISEHNRLYWYRQTLGQGPEFLTYFQNEAQLEKSRLLSDRFSAERPKGSFSTLEIQRTEQGDSAMYLCASSLSFRQGVYNEQFFGPGTRLTVL.

In nucleotides, the CDR3 is TGTGCCAGCAGTTCTGGTCGGGTTGATGGCTACACCTTC. Translated: CASSSGRVDGYTF. The V and J genes are TRBV5-4 and TRBJ1-2; D is ambiguous. V was cut by 5 bases and J by 6 bases, with 14 bases left in between. The CDR3 extends over 13 amino acids. Germline V lookup: CDR1 SGHNT, CDR2 YYREEE (reference sequence). The full variable domain, rest sourced from reference TRBV5-4 and TRBJ1-2, is ETGVTQSPTHLIKTRGQQVTLRCSSQSGHNTVSWYQQALGQGPQFIFQYYREEENGRGNFPPRFSGLQFPNYSSELNVNALELDDSALYLCASSSGRVDGYTFGSGTRLTVV.

The sample holds a few counts of this clone. J is TRBJ1-1 and V is TRBV6-1, with D tentatively TRBD1 (6 bases). The CDR3 contains 13 residues. Trimming shortened V by 6 bases and J by 8 bases, and 16 bases separated the two germline ends. Germline values: CDR1 MNHNS, CDR2 SASEGT. The CDR3 sequence: CASRRLQGTEAFF. The CDR3 DNA sequence: TGTGCCAGCAGGAGATTACAGGGTACCGAAGCTTTCTTT.

For this clone: One end of the junction is discordant with germline, which a read error may explain. This chain connects TRBV27 to TRBJ1-1; D ambiguous. Germline V gene sequence: CDR1 MNHEY, CDR2 SMNVEV (reference sequence). The CDR3 is made up of 15 amino acids. The CDR3 spells CASSSSQVPNSEAFF. The CDR3, as DNA: TGTGCCAGCAGTTCATCTCAGGTCCCGAACTCTGAAGCTTTCTTT.

The genes are TRBV6-5 and TRBJ2-1; TRBD2 is a possible D gene (5 bases). The CDR3 has 12 amino acids. The germline V and J ends were trimmed by 5 bases and 8 bases, with 10 bases remaining between them. Germline CDR1 reads MNHEY; CDR2 reads SVGAGI. As DNA, the CDR3 is TGTGCCAGCAGTCCTAGCCGCGATGAGCAGTTCTTC. It is translated as CASSPSRDEQFF.

This sequence joins TRBV10-3 and TRBJ2-7; TRBD1 matches 11 bases. This CDR3 is 13 amino acids long. The V gene's germline CDR1 is ENHRY and CDR2 SYGVKD. Trimming removed 8 bases from V and 4 bases from J; junction bases left unmatched: 4. CDR3 sequence reads: CAIGQGAGYEQYF. The CDR3 DNA follows: TGTGCCATCGGACAGGGGGCAGGGTACGAGCAGTACTTC.

The CDR3 region has the DNA TGTGCCAGCATATCCGGGTCCTGGGCAGATACGCAGTATTTT. This encodes CASISGSWADTQYF. The chain uses TRBV2 and TRBJ2-3; D is unclear. This CDR3 has 14 residues. Per the germline V gene, CDR1 is SNHLY and CDR2 is FYNNEI. Trimming removed 7 bases from V and 4 bases from J, with 15 bases in between. The full variable domain, its missing parts supplied by reference TRBV2 and TRBJ2-3, is EPEVTQTPSHQVTQMGQEVILRCVPISNHLYFYWYRQILGQKVEFLVSFYNNEISEKSEIFDDQFSVERPDGSNFTLKIRSTKLEDSAMYFCASISGSWADTQYFGPGTRLTVL.

The chain recombines TRBV5-1 with TRBJ1-1; D remains ambiguous. Trimming removed 0 bases at V and 0 bases at J, with 6 bases between. CDR1 is SGHRS, CDR2 YFSETQ, per germline. This CDR3 spans 14 amino acids. CDR3 DNA: TGCGCCAGCAGCTTGGATCCCTTGAACACTGAAGCTTTCTTT. Translated: CASSLDPLNTEAFF.

The chain carries TRBV6-1 and TRBJ2-7; 7 bases fit TRBD1. With 4 bases clipped from V and 1 base from J, the junction kept 7 bases outside the gene matches. CDR1 is MNHNS and CDR2 is SASEGT in the germline V gene. The CDR3 is 15 amino acids. The CDR3 region is CASSVPGQNSYEQYF. CDR3 coding DNA: TGTGCCAGCAGTGTGCCGGGACAGAATTCCTACGAGCAGTACTTC.

The chain carries TRBV6-5 and TRBJ2-1, with 10 bases aligning to TRBD2. V was clipped by 8 bases and J by 1 base; unmatched bases: 5. The CDR3 sequence is 15 residues long. Germline V gene lookup returns CDR1 MNHEY and CDR2 SVGAGI. The CDR3 reads CASGRAGGSYNEQFF. The CDR3 DNA is TGTGCCAGCGGCCGAGCGGGAGGGTCCTACAATGAGCAGTTCTTC.

This chain joins TRBV27 and TRBJ2-3, with 9 bases lining up with TRBD1. The length of the CDR3 is 14 residues. V lost 5 bases, J lost 3 bases, and 3 bases stayed unmatched. Germline CDR1 is MNHEY and CDR2 is SMNVEV (reference sequence). CDR3 in DNA: TGTGCCAGCAGTGAGACAGGGGGTACAGATACGCAGTATTTT. As protein: CASSETGGTDTQYF.

The V call is TRBV6-1, the J call TRBJ2-7; TRBD2 might be the D (6 bases). Looked up from germline, CDR1 is MNHNS and CDR2 is SASEGT. V lost 1 base to trimming and J lost 6 bases, with 19 bases between them. This CDR3 contains 16 residues. The DNA for the CDR3 is TGTGCCAGCAGTGAAGGGGAGTGGCGGGGTTCCGGCGAGCAGTACTTC. Encoded protein: CASSEGEWRGSGEQYF.

The chain links TRBV29-1 to TRBJ2-3, with a weak D call TRBD2 (6 bases). Germline CDR1 SQVTM, CDR2 ANQGSEA. This CDR3 has 13 residues. V was trimmed by 0 bases and J by 4 bases, leaving 8 bases between them. The chain's CDR3 is CSVEERLADTQYF. CDR3 in DNA: TGCAGCGTTGAAGAGAGACTAGCAGATACGCAGTATTTT.